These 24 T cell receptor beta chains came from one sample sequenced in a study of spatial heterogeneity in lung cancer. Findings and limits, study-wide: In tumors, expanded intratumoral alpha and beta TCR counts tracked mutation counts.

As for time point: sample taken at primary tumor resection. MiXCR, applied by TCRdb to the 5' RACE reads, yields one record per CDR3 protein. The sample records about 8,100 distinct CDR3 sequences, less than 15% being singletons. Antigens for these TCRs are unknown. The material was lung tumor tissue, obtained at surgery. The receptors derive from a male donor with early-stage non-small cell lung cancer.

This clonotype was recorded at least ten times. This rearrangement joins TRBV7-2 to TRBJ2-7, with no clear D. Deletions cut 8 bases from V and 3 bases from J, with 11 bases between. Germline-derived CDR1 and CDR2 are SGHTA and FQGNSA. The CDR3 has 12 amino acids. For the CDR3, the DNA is TGTGCCAGCTCCACAATGGGCTACGAGCAGTACTTC. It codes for CASSTMGYEQYF.

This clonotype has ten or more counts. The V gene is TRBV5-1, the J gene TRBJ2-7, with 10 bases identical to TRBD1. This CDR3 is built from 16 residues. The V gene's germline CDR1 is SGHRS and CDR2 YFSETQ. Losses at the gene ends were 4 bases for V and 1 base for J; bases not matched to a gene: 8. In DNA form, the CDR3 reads TGCGCCAGCAGCCCGTCCTTGGGACAGGGGTCCTACGAGCAGTACTTC. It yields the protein CASSPSLGQGSYEQYF.

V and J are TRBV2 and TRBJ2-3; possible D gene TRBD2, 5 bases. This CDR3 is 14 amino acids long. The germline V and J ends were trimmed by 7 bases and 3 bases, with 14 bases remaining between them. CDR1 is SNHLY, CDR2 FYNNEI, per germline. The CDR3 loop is CASTPTTRTDTQYF. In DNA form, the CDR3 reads TGTGCCAGCACCCCAACCACTAGGACAGATACGCAGTATTTT. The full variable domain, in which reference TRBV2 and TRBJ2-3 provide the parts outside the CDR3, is EPEVTQTPSHQVTQMGQEVILRCVPISNHLYFYWYRQILGQKVEFLVSFYNNEISEKSEIFDDQFSVERPDGSNFTLKIRSTKLEDSAMYFCASTPTTRTDTQYFGPGTRLTVL.

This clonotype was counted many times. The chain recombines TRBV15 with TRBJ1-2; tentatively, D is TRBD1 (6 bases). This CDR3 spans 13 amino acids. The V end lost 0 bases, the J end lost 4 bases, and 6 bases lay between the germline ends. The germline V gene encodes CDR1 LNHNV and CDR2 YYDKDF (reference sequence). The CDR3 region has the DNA TGTGCCACCAGCAGAGACAGGGGCTATGGCTACACCTTC. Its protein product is CATSRDRGYGYTF.

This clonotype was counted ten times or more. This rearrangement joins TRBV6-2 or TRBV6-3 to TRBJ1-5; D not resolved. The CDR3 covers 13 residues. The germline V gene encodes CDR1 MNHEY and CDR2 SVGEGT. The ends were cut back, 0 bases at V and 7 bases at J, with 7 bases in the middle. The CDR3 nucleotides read TGTGCCAGCAGTTACTCCCCGTGGCAGCCCCAGCATTTT. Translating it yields CASSYSPWQPQHF.

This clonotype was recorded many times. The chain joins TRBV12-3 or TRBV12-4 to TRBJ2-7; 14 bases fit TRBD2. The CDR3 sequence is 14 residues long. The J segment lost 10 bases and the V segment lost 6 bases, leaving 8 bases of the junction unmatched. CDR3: CASSLPGLAGVQYF. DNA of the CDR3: TGTGCCAGCAGCCTCCCGGGACTAGCGGGAGTTCAGTACTTC.

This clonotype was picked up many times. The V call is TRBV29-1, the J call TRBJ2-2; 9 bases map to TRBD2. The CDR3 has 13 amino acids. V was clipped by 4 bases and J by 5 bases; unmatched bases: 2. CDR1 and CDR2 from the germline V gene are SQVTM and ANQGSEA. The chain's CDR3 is CSVGSGSTGELFF. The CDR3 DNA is TGCAGCGTTGGTAGCGGGAGTACCGGGGAGCTGTTTTTT.

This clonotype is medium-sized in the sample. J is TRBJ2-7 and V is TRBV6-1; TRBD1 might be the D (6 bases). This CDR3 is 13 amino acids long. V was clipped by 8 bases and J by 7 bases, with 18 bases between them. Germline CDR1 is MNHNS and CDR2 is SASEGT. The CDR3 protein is CASAGTLTGEQYF. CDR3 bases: TGTGCCAGCGCCGGGACACTGACGGGAGAGCAGTACTTC.

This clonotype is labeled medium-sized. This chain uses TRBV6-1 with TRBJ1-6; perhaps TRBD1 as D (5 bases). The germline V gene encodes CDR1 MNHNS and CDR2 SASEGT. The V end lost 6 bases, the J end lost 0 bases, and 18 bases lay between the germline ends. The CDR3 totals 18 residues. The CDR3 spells CASRFTTVSSSYNSPLHF. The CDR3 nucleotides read TGTGCCAGCAGGTTCACGACAGTGTCGAGCTCCTATAATTCACCCCTCCACTTT.

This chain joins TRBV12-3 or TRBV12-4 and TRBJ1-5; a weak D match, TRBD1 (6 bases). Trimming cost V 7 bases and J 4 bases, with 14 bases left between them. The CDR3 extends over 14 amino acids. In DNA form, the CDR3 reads TGTGCCAGCACTTCCCGAGGGGGGAATCAGCCCCAGCATTTT. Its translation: CASTSRGGNQPQHF.

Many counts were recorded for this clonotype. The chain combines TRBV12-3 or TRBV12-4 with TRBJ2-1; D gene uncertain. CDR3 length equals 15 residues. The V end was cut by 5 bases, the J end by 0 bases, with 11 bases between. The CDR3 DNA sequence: TGTGCCAGCAGTCCTCATTTGAGCTCCTACAATGAGCAGTTCTTC. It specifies CASSPHLSSYNEQFF.

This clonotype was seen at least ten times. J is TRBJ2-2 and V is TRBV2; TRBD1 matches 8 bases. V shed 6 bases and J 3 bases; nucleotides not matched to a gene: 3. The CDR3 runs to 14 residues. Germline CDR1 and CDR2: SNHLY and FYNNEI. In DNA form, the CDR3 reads TGTGCCAGCAGATTGGACAGGGACACCGGGGAGCTGTTTTTT. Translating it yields CASRLDRDTGELFF. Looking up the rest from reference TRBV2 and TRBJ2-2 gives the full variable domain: EPEVTQTPSHQVTQMGQEVILRCVPISNHLYFYWYRQILGQKVEFLVSFYNNEISEKSEIFDDQFSVERPDGSNFTLKIRSTKLEDSAMYFCASRLDRDTGELFFGEGSRLTVL.

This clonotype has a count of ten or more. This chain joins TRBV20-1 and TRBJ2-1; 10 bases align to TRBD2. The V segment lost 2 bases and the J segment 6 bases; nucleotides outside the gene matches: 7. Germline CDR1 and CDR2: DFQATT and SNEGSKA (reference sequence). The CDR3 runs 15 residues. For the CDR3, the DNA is TGCAGTGCTAGATGGGCTAGCGGGAGCGGCAATGAGCAGTTCTTC. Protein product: CSARWASGSGNEQFF.

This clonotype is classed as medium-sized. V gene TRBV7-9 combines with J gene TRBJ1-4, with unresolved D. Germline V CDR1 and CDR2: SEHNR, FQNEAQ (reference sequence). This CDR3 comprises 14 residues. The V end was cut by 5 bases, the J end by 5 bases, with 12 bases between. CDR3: CASSPSFANEKLFF. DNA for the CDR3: TGTGCCAGCAGCCCATCATTCGCCAATGAAAAACTGTTTTTT.

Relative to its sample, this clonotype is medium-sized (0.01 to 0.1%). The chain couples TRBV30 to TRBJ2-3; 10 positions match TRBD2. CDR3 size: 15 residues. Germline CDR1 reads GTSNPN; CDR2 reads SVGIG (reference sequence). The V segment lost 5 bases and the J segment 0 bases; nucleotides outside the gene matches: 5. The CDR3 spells CAWVPSGRSTDTQYF. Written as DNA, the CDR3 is TGTGCCTGGGTACCTAGCGGGAGAAGCACAGATACGCAGTATTTT.

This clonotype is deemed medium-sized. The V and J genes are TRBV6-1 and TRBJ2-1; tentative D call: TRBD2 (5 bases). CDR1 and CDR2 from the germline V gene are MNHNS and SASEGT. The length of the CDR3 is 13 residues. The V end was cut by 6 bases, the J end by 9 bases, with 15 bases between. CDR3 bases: TGTGCCAGCAGCCTGGAAGCTGGAGGTGAGCAGTTCTTC. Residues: CASSLEAGGEQFF.

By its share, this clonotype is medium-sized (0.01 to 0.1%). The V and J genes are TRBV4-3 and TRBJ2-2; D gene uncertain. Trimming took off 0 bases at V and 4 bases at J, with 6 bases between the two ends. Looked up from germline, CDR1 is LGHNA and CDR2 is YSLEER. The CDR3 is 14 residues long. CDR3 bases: TGCGCCAGCAGCCAAGATTACGGCACCGGGGAGCTGTTTTTT. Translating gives CASSQDYGTGELFF.

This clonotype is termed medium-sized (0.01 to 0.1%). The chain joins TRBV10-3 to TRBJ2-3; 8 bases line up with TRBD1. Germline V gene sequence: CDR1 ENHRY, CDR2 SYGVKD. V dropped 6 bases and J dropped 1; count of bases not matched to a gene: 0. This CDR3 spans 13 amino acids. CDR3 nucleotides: TGTGCCATCAGGGGACAGGGCACAGATACGCAGTATTTT. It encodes CAIRGQGTDTQYF.

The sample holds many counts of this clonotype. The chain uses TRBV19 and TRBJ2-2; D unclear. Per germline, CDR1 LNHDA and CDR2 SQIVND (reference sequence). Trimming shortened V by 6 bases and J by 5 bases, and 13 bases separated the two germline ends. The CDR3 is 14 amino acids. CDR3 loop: CASRGGVRTGELFF. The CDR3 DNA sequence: TGTGCCAGTAGGGGCGGCGTTAGAACCGGGGAGCTGTTTTTT.

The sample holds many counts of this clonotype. The CDR3 DNA reads TGTGCCTGGGGTGCTAGCTTGAACGAGCAGTACTTC. Amino acid sequence: CAWGASLNEQYF. The chain joins TRBV30 to TRBJ2-7; D might be TRBD2 (5 bases). Germline V gene sequence: CDR1 GTSNPN, CDR2 SVGIG (reference sequence). CDR3 size: 12 residues. Trimming removed 5 bases from V and 5 bases from J, with 13 bases in between.

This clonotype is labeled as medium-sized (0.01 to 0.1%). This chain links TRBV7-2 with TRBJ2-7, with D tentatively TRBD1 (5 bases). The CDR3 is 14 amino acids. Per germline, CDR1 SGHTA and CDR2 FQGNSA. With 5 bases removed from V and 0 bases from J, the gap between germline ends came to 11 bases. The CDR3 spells CASSPQGDSYEQYF. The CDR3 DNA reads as TGTGCCAGCAGCCCCCAGGGCGACTCCTACGAGCAGTACTTC. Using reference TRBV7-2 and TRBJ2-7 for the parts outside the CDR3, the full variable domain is GAGVSQSPSNKVTEKGKDVELRCDPISGHTALYWYRQSLGQGLEFLIYFQGNSAPDKSGLPSDRFSAERTGGSVSTLTIQRTQQEDSAVYLCASSPQGDSYEQYFGPGTRLTVT.

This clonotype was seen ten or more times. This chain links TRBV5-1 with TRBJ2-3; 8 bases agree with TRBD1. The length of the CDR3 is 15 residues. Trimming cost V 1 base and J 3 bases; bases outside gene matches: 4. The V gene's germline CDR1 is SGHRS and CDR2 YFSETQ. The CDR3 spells CASSLQGAETDTQYF. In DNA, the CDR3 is TGCGCCAGCAGCTTGCAGGGGGCTGAAACAGATACGCAGTATTTT.

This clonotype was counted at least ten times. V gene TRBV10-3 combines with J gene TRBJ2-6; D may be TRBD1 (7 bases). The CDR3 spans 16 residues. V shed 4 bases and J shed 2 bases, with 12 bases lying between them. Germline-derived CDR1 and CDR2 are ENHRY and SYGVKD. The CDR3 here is CAISAAGGTGANVLTF. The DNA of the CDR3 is TGTGCCATCAGTGCAGCAGGGGGGACTGGGGCCAACGTCCTGACTTTC.

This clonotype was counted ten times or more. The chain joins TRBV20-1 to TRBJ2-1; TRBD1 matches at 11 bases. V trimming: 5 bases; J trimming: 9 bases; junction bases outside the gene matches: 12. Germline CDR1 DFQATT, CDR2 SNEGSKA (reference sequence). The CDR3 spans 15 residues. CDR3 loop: CSAFMAGQGASEQFF. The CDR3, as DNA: TGCAGTGCTTTCATGGCAGGACAGGGGGCTTCTGAGCAGTTCTTC.